This paragraph covers one TCR beta chain sequence. The antigen is not known. These data originate in a study of T cell responses to AZD1222 COVID-19 vaccine. Findings and caveats of the study: As reported, nearly half of all spike-specific TCRs target variant regions that are unmutated.

V shed 6 bases, J shed 7 bases, and the junction held 6 bases outside the gene matches. The CDR3 is 13 amino acids. CDR1 is MNHEY, CDR2 SVGAGI, per germline. Clones were read by immunoSEQ multiplex PCR, and TCRdb kept only the in-frame ones, dropping some. In the table there are about 110,000 clones, 88% of which are singletons. The chain combines TRBV6-5 with TRBJ1-5, with TRBD1 matching 7 bases. The origin of this receptor is an adult in good health. Source: peripheral blood, taken on day 0 of AZD1222 vaccination. CDR3 sequence (DNA): TGTGCCAGCAGGGACAGGAATAACCAGCCCCAGCATTTT. Amino acids: CASRDRNNQPQHF.